One sample yielded the 20 T cell receptor beta chains listed below, sequenced in a study of technical replicates of blood from several donors. Sequenced by immunoSEQ multiplex PCR; TCRdb stores in-frame clones only, minus some. The sample lists just under 60,000 clones, 91% occurring once. The specimen sequenced was PBMCs. The receptor source for this set is a human donor in good health. Some clones in this sample may be carry-over from other donors' samples.

This chain uses TRBV7-8 with TRBJ1-6, with TRBD1 matching over 11 bases. The germline gives CDR1 SGHVS, CDR2 FQNEAQ. The CDR3 covers 17 residues. V lost 4 bases and J lost 0; bases outside the gene matches: 2. Written as DNA, the CDR3 is TGTGCCAGCAGCTGGGACAGGGGGAGCTCCTATAATTCACCCCTCCACTTT. Translated: CASSWDRGSSYNSPLHF.

The chain uses TRBV11-2 and TRBJ2-5; no firm D call. The V end was cut by 1 base, the J end by 5 bases, with 11 bases between. The length of the CDR3 is 14 residues. The germline CDR1 and CDR2 sequences are SGHAT and FQNNGV. The CDR3 region has the DNA TGTGCCAGCAGCTTAGGCCCAGGTCCCGAGACCCAGTACTTC. This gives the protein CASSLGPGPETQYF.

This chain uses TRBV29-1 with TRBJ1-3, with D maybe TRBD1 (6 bases). Deletions cut 5 bases from V and 4 bases from J, with 12 bases between. The CDR3 is 13 residues long. Germline values: CDR1 SQVTM, CDR2 ANQGSEA. CDR3 residues: CSVQGNKGNTIYF. In DNA form, the CDR3 reads TGCAGCGTTCAGGGGAACAAGGGAAACACCATATATTTT.

The chain links TRBV19 to TRBJ2-3; tentatively, D is TRBD2 (7 bases). The germline V and J ends were trimmed by 6 bases and 9 bases, with 19 bases remaining between them. Germline V gives CDR1 LNHDA, CDR2 SQIVND (reference sequence). This CDR3 contains 14 residues. The CDR3 loop is CASRKTGGPLTQYF. The CDR3 nucleotides are TGTGCCAGTAGAAAAACGGGGGGCCCCCTGACGCAGTATTTT.

This clone was counted once. This rearrangement joins TRBV6-5 to TRBJ1-2; TRBD1 agrees at 10 bases. V gave up 0 bases and J gave up 7 bases; unmatched junction bases: 2. This CDR3 spans 14 amino acids. From germline, CDR1 is MNHEY and CDR2 SVGAGI. The DNA of the CDR3 is TGTGCCAGCAGTTACTCTGGACAGGGGGTTGGCTACACCTTC. Its translation: CASSYSGQGVGYTF.

This chain joins TRBV14 and TRBJ2-5; TRBD2 aligns across 7 bases. This CDR3 is 15 amino acids long. Per the germline V gene, CDR1 is SGHDN and CDR2 is FVKESK. Losses at the gene ends were 0 bases for V and 4 bases for J; bases not matched to a gene: 5. The CDR3 sequence: CASSQDGGRGETQYF. CDR3 coding DNA: TGTGCCAGCAGCCAAGACGGGGGGAGAGGAGAGACCCAGTACTTC.

CDR3 loop: CASSFSGGAYEQYF. CDR3 in DNA: TGTGCCAGCAGCTTTAGCGGGGGGGCCTACGAGCAGTACTTC. The chain is built from TRBV7-2 and TRBJ2-7, with TRBD2 matching over 11 bases. The V segment lost 3 bases and the J segment 2 bases; nucleotides outside the gene matches: 0. This CDR3 is 14 amino acids long. From germline, CDR1 is SGHTA and CDR2 FQGNSA.

The chain carries TRBV5-4 and TRBJ1-4; 7 bases are shared with TRBD1. Germline V gene sequence: CDR1 SGHNT, CDR2 YYREEE (reference sequence). The CDR3 consists of 14 residues. Germline trimming cut 3 bases from V and 8 bases from J; bases unmatched to any gene: 7. The DNA for the CDR3 is TGTGCCAGCAGCTCGACAGGGCGTGGAGAAAAACTGTTTTTT. Translating it yields CASSSTGRGEKLFF.

The V and J genes are TRBV21-1 and TRBJ1-6; TRBD1, the table's D call, lacks a check against the DNA. TRBV21-1 is described as a pseudogene. CDR3 length equals 16 residues. For the CDR3, the DNA is TGTGCCAGCAGCCGTCTACAGGGTCCCCATAATTCACCCCTCCACTTT. This sequence encodes CASSRLQGPHNSPLHF.

The chain uses TRBV5-1 and TRBJ2-1, with 8 bases fitting TRBD2. CDR1 and CDR2 from the germline V gene are SGHRS and YFSETQ. The CDR3 loop spans 15 amino acids. V trimming: 2 bases; J trimming: 4 bases; junction bases outside the gene matches: 5. The chain's CDR3 is CASSFSGEAYNEQFF. The CDR3 coding sequence is TGCGCCAGCAGCTTTAGCGGGGAGGCGTACAATGAGCAGTTCTTC.

This clone has a single count. The rearrangement links TRBV5-1 to TRBJ2-7; 8 bases match TRBD2. V shed 0 bases and J 2 bases; nucleotides not matched to a gene: 10. The CDR3 has 17 amino acids. Germline V CDR1 and CDR2: SGHRS, YFSETQ. The CDR3 nucleotides read TGCGCCAGCAGCTTGGTCTTGCGGGGGGCTGAACCCTACGAGCAGTACTTC. This translates into CASSLVLRGAEPYEQYF. Full variable domain (remainder filled in from reference TRBV5-1 and TRBJ2-7): KAGVTQTPRYLIKTRGQQVTLSCSPISGHRSVSWYQQTPGQGLQFLFEYFSETQRNKGNFPGRFSGRQFSNSRSEMNVSTLELGDSALYLCASSLVLRGAEPYEQYFGPGTRLTVT.

This chain joins TRBV4-2 and TRBJ1-1; 7 bases match TRBD1. J was trimmed by 0 bases and V by 1 base; bases with no gene match: 5. From germline, CDR1 is LGHNA and CDR2 YNFKEQ. The CDR3 is 16 amino acids. The CDR3 protein is CASSQGITGVNTEAFF. The CDR3 nucleotides read TGTGCCAGCAGCCAAGGAATTACAGGGGTGAACACTGAAGCTTTCTTT.

The chain links TRBV7-2 to TRBJ1-1, with TRBD1 matching over 9 bases. The V and J ends lost 5 bases and 10 bases, in that order; junction bases with no gene match: 5. The CDR3 loop spans 12 amino acids. Per germline, CDR1 SGHTA and CDR2 FQGNSA. CDR3 DNA: TGTGCCAGCAGCGGAGACAGGGGGGCAGCTTTCTTT. Protein sequence: CASSGDRGAAFF.

The V and J genes are TRBV30 and TRBJ1-2, with 8 bases aligning to TRBD1. J was trimmed by 0 bases and V by 5 bases; bases with no gene match: 5. CDR3 length: 14 amino acids. Germline V gene lookup returns CDR1 GTSNPN and CDR2 SVGIG (reference sequence). CDR3 sequence reads: CAWGTGTANYGYTF. In DNA form, the CDR3 reads TGTGCCTGGGGGACAGGAACAGCTAACTATGGCTACACCTTC.

This clone was counted once. This chain connects TRBV11-2 to TRBJ2-7; weak D call: TRBD1 (5 bases). V lost 6 bases, J lost 2 bases, and 14 bases lay in between. This CDR3 is built from 14 residues. Germline CDR1 reads SGHAT; CDR2 reads FQNNGV. The CDR3 DNA follows: TGTGCCAGCAGGGTCATCGACAGCCCCTACGAGCAGTACTTC. Protein sequence: CASRVIDSPYEQYF.

The chain couples TRBV5-4 to TRBJ2-5; 12 nucleotides align to TRBD2. Germline assignment: CDR1 SGHNT and CDR2 YYREEE (reference sequence). V shed 4 bases and J 3 bases; nucleotides not matched to a gene: 7. This CDR3 spans 16 amino acids. The CDR3: CASSKTSGGRKETQYF. The CDR3 DNA is TGTGCCAGCAGCAAGACTAGCGGGGGACGCAAAGAGACCCAGTACTTC.

This clone was recorded a few times. This sequence joins TRBV6-1 and TRBJ1-5; tentatively, D is TRBD1 (5 bases). Trimming removed 2 bases at V and 8 bases at J, with 10 bases between. Germline CDR1 MNHNS, CDR2 SASEGT. CDR3 length: 13 residues. The DNA for the CDR3 is TGTGCCAGCAGTGAAACAGCCAGGGAGCCCCAGCATTTT. Translated: CASSETAREPQHF.

The chain links TRBV5-8 to TRBJ1-1; D gene unclear. This CDR3 comprises 19 residues. Trimming removed 6 bases from V and 1 base from J, with 28 bases in between. In germline, CDR1 is SGHTS, CDR2 YDEGEE. The CDR3 DNA reads TGTGCCAGCACCCCTAAAAGGCGGGCAGCCTACATTGGGAACACTGAAGCTTTCTTT. This sequence encodes CASTPKRRAAYIGNTEAFF. The full variable domain, its missing parts supplied by reference TRBV5-8 and TRBJ1-1, is EAGVTQSPTHLIKTRGQQATLRCSPISGHTSVYWYQQALGLGLQFLLWYDEGEERNRGNFPPRFSGRQFPNYSSELNVNALELEDSALYLCASTPKRRAAYIGNTEAFFGQGTRLTVV.

The chain employs TRBV7-8 and TRBJ1-2, with unresolved D. This CDR3 is 12 amino acids long. CDR1 is SGHVS and CDR2 is FQNEAQ in the germline V gene. The V end was cut by 5 bases, the J end by 8 bases, with 12 bases between. The CDR3 protein is CASSQSGGGYTF. In DNA, the CDR3 is TGTGCCAGCAGCCAGAGCGGTGGCGGCTACACCTTC. Filled out from reference TRBV7-8 and TRBJ1-2, the complete variable domain reads GAGVSQSPRYKVAKRGQDVALRCDPISGHVSLFWYQQALGQGPEFLTYFQNEAQLDKSGLPSDRFFAERPEGSVSTLKIQRTQQEDSAVYLCASSQSGGGYTFGSGTRLTVV.

The V call is TRBV19, the J call TRBJ2-1; D might be TRBD2 (6 bases). This CDR3 contains 14 residues. The germline gives CDR1 LNHDA, CDR2 SQIVND (reference sequence). V gave up 5 bases and J gave up 5 bases, with 13 bases separating them. DNA of the CDR3: TGTGCCAGTAGTTTCGGACTAAAAAACAATGAGCAGTTCTTC. It codes for CASSFGLKNNEQFF. Full variable domain (remainder filled in from reference TRBV19 and TRBJ2-1): DGGITQSPKYLFRKEGQNVTLSCEQNLNHDAMYWYRQDPGQGLRLIYYSQIVNDFQKGDIAEGYSVSREKKESFPLTVTSAQKNPTAFYLCASSFGLKNNEQFFGPGTRLTVL.